Shown below are 22 T cell receptor beta chains from a single sample sequenced in a study of blood T cell repertoires in COVID-19. Here immunoSEQ multiplex PCR was the method, and the copy in TCRdb shows in-frame clones only, minus some. The sample has roughly 300,000 clones, 89% seen once; the top ten hold nearly 6.5%. Sequences were obtained from peripheral blood. The receptors originated from a young man who had recovered from COVID-19.

The chain joins TRBV6-4 to TRBJ2-1, with D perhaps TRBD2 (6 bases). Trimming left V 0 bases short and J 8 bases short, with 14 bases between. The CDR3 sequence is 15 residues long. Germline CDR1 MRHNA, CDR2 SNTAGT. CDR3 region: CASSDSTGVSDEQFF. CDR3 nucleotides: TGTGCCAGCAGTGACTCGACGGGAGTTTCGGATGAGCAGTTCTTC.

This chain links TRBV9 with TRBJ2-5; D is unresolved. The V and J ends lost 4 bases and 5 bases respectively, with 12 bases between them. The length of the CDR3 is 13 residues. Germline assignment: CDR1 SGDLS and CDR2 YYNGEE. This CDR3 is CASSSSGWETQYF. For the CDR3, the DNA is TGTGCCAGCAGCTCCTCGGGTTGGGAGACCCAGTACTTC.

This clone occurred once. The chain joins TRBV3-1 (or the pseudogene TRBV3-2) to TRBJ2-6; no reliable D call. The germline V gene encodes CDR1 LGHDT and CDR2 YNNKEL (reference sequence). The V end was cut by 0 bases, the J end by 7 bases, with 7 bases between. The CDR3 contains 14 residues. The CDR3 DNA follows: TGTGCCAGCAGCCAAGATGGGCCAGCCAACGTCCTGACTTTC. It encodes CASSQDGPANVLTF.

The V call is TRBV14, the J call TRBJ2-1, with 9 bases lining up with TRBD1. The CDR3 has 16 amino acids. V shed 2 bases and J 6 bases; nucleotides not matched to a gene: 8. Germline assignment: CDR1 SGHDN and CDR2 FVKESK. In nucleotides, the CDR3 is TGTGCCAGCAGCCAATTTGGGACAGGGAAGAGCAATGAGCAGTTCTTC. This translates into CASSQFGTGKSNEQFF. Full variable domain (rest looked up from reference TRBV14 and TRBJ2-1): EAGVTQFPSHSVIEKGQTVTLRCDPISGHDNLYWYRRVMGKEIKFLLHFVKESKQDESGMPNNRFLAERTGGTYSTLKVQPAELEDSGVYFCASSQFGTGKSNEQFFGPGTRLTVL.

The V and J genes are TRBV6-6 and TRBJ1-1, with D hard to call. The V gene lost 5 bases and the J gene lost 6 bases, with 10 bases spanning the gap. The CDR3 has 12 residues. Germline V gene sequence: CDR1 MNHNY, CDR2 SVGAGI (reference sequence). The CDR3 nucleotides read TGTGCCAGCAGTCAAATGCTAGCTGAAGCTTTCTTT. Translating gives CASSQMLAEAFF.

The chain uses TRBV6-2 or TRBV6-3 and TRBJ1-3; D is possibly TRBD1 (5 bases). Germline V lookup: CDR1 MNHEY, CDR2 SVGEGT. Between the trimmed V and J ends, which lost 5 bases and 0 bases, there was a span of 14 bases. The CDR3 loop spans 16 amino acids. The DNA of the CDR3 is TGTGCCAGCAGTCCGAGGACACTGTACTCTGGAAACACCATATATTTT. This encodes CASSPRTLYSGNTIYF.

This sequence joins TRBV4-2 and TRBJ2-3; 9 bases line up with TRBD2. The J segment lost 1 base and the V segment lost 0 bases, leaving 2 bases of the junction unmatched. This CDR3 has 16 residues. Germline V gene lookup returns CDR1 LGHNA and CDR2 YNFKEQ. CDR3 sequence reads: CASSQDIAGGTDTQYF. The CDR3 nucleotides are TGTGCCAGCAGCCAAGATATAGCGGGGGGCACAGATACGCAGTATTTT.

This chain joins TRBV28 and TRBJ2-7, with D perhaps TRBD1 (5 bases). CDR3 length equals 12 residues. CDR1 and CDR2 (germline): MDHEN, SYDVKM. Trimming removed 5 bases from V and 4 bases from J, with 9 bases in between. CDR3 DNA: TGTGCCAGCAGTCAGAAGGGGTACGAGCAGTACTTC. Its protein product is CASSQKGYEQYF. Variable domain in full (rest from reference TRBV28 and TRBJ2-7): DVKVTQSSRYLVKRTGEKVFLECVQDMDHENMFWYRQDPGLGLRLIYFSYDVKMKEKGDIPEGYSVSREKKERFSLILESASTNQTSMYLCASSQKGYEQYFGPGTRLTVT.

V is TRBV25-1 and J is TRBJ2-5; maybe TRBD2 (6 bases). The CDR3 length is 15 residues. Germline CDR1 is MGHDK and CDR2 is SYGVNS. V was pared by 4 bases and J by 0 bases, with 12 bases between. The CDR3 protein is CASSGPSANQETQYF. Written as DNA, the CDR3 is TGTGCCAGCAGTGGGCCTAGCGCAAACCAAGAGACCCAGTACTTC.

The chain links TRBV12-5 to TRBJ1-5; D remains unclear. Germline CDR1 is LGHNT and CDR2 is FRNRAP. The CDR3 covers 11 residues. Trimming cost V 5 bases and J 3 bases, with 2 bases left between them. CDR3 residues: CASGLNQPQHF. In nucleotides, the CDR3 is TGTGCTAGTGGTCTCAATCAGCCCCAGCATTTT.

In its sample, this clone was seen once. The CDR3 region is CASTKDSAVKNIQYF. The CDR3 nucleotides read TGTGCCAGCACCAAAGACAGCGCAGTCAAAAACATTCAGTACTTC. The chain is built from TRBV6-6 and TRBJ2-4, with D tentatively TRBD1 (5 bases). V gave up 7 bases and J gave up 3 bases, with 16 bases separating them. Germline values: CDR1 MNHNY, CDR2 SVGAGI (reference sequence). This CDR3 has 15 residues.

Written as DNA, the CDR3 is TGCGCCAGCAGCTCAACAGGGAACTCACCCCTCCACTTT. Residues: CASSSTGNSPLHF. The chain joins TRBV5-1 to TRBJ1-6, with D perhaps TRBD1 (6 bases). The V gene's germline CDR1 is SGHRS and CDR2 YFSETQ. The CDR3 runs 13 residues. V lost 3 bases, J lost 10 bases, and 11 bases lay in between. Combining the CDR3 with reference TRBV5-1 and TRBJ1-6 gives the whole variable domain KAGVTQTPRYLIKTRGQQVTLSCSPISGHRSVSWYQQTPGQGLQFLFEYFSETQRNKGNFPGRFSGRQFSNSRSEMNVSTLELGDSALYLCASSSTGNSPLHFGNGTRLTVT.

The DNA of the CDR3 is TGTGCCAGCAGCCCTTTACCGGGGGGGGGCACAGATACGCAGTATTTT. Protein: CASSPLPGGGTDTQYF. The gene calls are TRBV6-2 or TRBV6-3 and TRBJ2-3; TRBD2 matches at 8 bases. With V trimmed by 6 bases and J by 1 base, 9 bases remained unmatched. The CDR3 is made up of 16 amino acids. CDR1 and CDR2 from the germline V gene are MNHEY and SVGEGT.

The V call is TRBV10-3, the J call TRBJ1-2; TRBD1 aligns across 12 bases. Germline trimming cut 5 bases from V and 4 bases from J; bases unmatched to any gene: 5. Per the germline V gene, CDR1 is ENHRY and CDR2 is SYGVKD. This CDR3 contains 15 residues. CDR3 region: CAISSGTGGAYGYTF. CDR3 DNA sequence: TGTGCCATCAGTTCCGGGACAGGGGGCGCCTATGGCTACACCTTC.

The chain recombines TRBV5-1 with TRBJ2-1; 10 bases are a match to TRBD1. CDR1 is SGHRS, CDR2 YFSETQ, per germline. V shed 2 bases, J shed 5 bases, and the junction held 10 bases outside the gene matches. The CDR3 has 17 residues. CDR3 sequence: CASSFRIGTGADNEQFF. The CDR3 nucleotides read TGCGCCAGCAGCTTTAGGATTGGGACAGGGGCCGACAATGAGCAGTTCTTC.

The gene calls are TRBV3-1 (or the pseudogene TRBV3-2) and TRBJ2-1; possibly TRBD2 for D (6 bases). The CDR3 covers 13 residues. The V gene lost 0 bases and the J gene lost 9 bases, with 9 bases spanning the gap. The germline CDR1 and CDR2 sequences are LGHDT and YNNKEL (reference sequence). In nucleotides, the CDR3 is TGTGCCAGCAGCCAAGACGGGGGTGGTGAGCAGTTCTTC. Translating it yields CASSQDGGGEQFF.

The chain has TRBV28 and TRBJ2-1; TRBD2 is a possible D gene (5 bases). Germline lookup yields CDR1 MDHEN and CDR2 SYDVKM. This CDR3 is 10 amino acids long. Trimming stripped 8 bases from V and 10 bases from J, with 9 bases between. The CDR3 spells CASGLTEQFF. The CDR3, as DNA: TGTGCCAGCGGACTGACAGAGCAGTTCTTC.

The chain joins TRBV3-1 (or the pseudogene TRBV3-2) to TRBJ2-1; possibly TRBD2 for D (5 bases). Trimming left V 4 bases short and J 5 bases short, with 12 bases between. Germline loops: CDR1 LGHDT, CDR2 YNNKEL (reference sequence). The CDR3 loop spans 14 amino acids. The CDR3 nucleotides read TGTGCCAGCAGCCCCGGGATCCAGAACAATGAGCAGTTCTTC. This sequence encodes CASSPGIQNNEQFF.

The V and J genes are TRBV5-6 and TRBJ1-4; the D is unclear. The CDR3 contains 16 residues. Germline V lookup: CDR1 SGHDT, CDR2 YYEEEE. V lost 2 bases to trimming and J lost 3 bases, with 14 bases between them. The CDR3 DNA reads as TGTGCCAGCAGCTTCTTCCCTGGCGGGGCTAATGAAAAACTGTTTTTT. Protein product: CASSFFPGGANEKLFF. Together with reference TRBV5-6 and TRBJ1-4, the CDR3 gives the full variable domain: DAGVTQSPTHLIKTRGQQVTLRCSPKSGHDTVSWYQQALGQGPQFIFQYYEEEERQRGNFPDRFSGHQFPNYSSELNVNALLLGDSALYLCASSFFPGGANEKLFFGSGTQLSVL.

This sequence joins TRBV19 and TRBJ2-3; D might be TRBD1 (6 bases). Germline V lookup: CDR1 LNHDA, CDR2 SQIVND (reference sequence). Trimming left V 4 bases short and J 2 bases short, with 22 bases between. This CDR3 comprises 18 residues. CDR3 nucleotides: TGTGCCAGTAGTAAGATCAGGGGTGGTGACAGAGCCACAGATACGCAGTATTTT. Its translation is CASSKIRGGDRATDTQYF.

This clone has a handful of counts. The rearrangement joins TRBV5-1 to TRBJ1-2; 12 bases align to TRBD1. V lost 3 bases, J lost 6 bases, and 3 bases stayed unmatched. Germline CDR1 and CDR2: SGHRS and YFSETQ. The CDR3 totals 14 residues. Here the CDR3 DNA reads TGCGCCAGCAGCTGGGACAGGGGGCAGGATGGCTACACCTTC. Protein: CASSWDRGQDGYTF.

About this clone: One junction end does not reproduce the germline sequence, and a read error may be involved. V is TRBV16 and J is TRBJ1-1; D not certain. The CDR3 has 14 residues. Germline assignment: CDR1 KGHSY and CDR2 FQNENV. The CDR3 coding sequence is TGTGCCAGCAGCCAAAGCCTTGTAGGAGACTCAAAGAAATTT. Translating gives CASSQSLVGDSKKF.